The 15 T cell receptor beta chains reported below all come from one sample, sequenced in a study of T cell repertoires in cytomegalovirus infection. TCRdb reprocessed the reads via MiXCR and lists one record per CDR3 protein. Of over 250,000 distinct CDR3 sequences listed, roughly 24% are singletons. The specimen sequenced was PBMCs. These TCRs come from a human donor in good health (CMV status not recorded). Some clones in this sample may be carry-over from other donors' samples.

The CDR3 DNA reads as TGTGCCCGCAAGGACACCGGGGAGCTGTTTTTT. It yields the protein CARKDTGELFF. The J gene is TRBJ2-2, the V gene TRBV6-2 or TRBV6-3; D not certain. V shed 11 bases and J shed 3 bases, with 7 bases lying between them. The CDR3 is 11 residues long. The V gene's germline CDR1 is MNHEY and CDR2 SVGEGT.

This rearrangement joins TRBV20-1 to TRBJ1-2; D unclear. Trimming took off 2 bases at V and 3 bases at J, with 13 bases between the two ends. Germline V lookup: CDR1 DFQATT, CDR2 SNEGSKA (reference sequence). CDR3 length equals 14 residues. The CDR3 sequence: CSARILSAYYGYTF. CDR3 in DNA: TGCAGTGCTAGAATCTTGAGCGCGTACTATGGCTACACCTTC.

The chain has TRBV29-1 and TRBJ2-6, with unresolved D. This CDR3 is built from 14 residues. The V gene's germline CDR1 is SQVTM and CDR2 ANQGSEA. The V end lost 2 bases, the J end lost 0 bases, and 5 bases lay between the germline ends. CDR3 loop: CSVEYPSGANVLTF. The CDR3 DNA reads TGCAGCGTTGAATATCCCTCTGGGGCCAACGTCCTGACTTTC.

CDR3 in amino acids: CASSSVPGADEKLFF. The CDR3 DNA sequence: TGTGCCAGCAGTTCCGTCCCTGGGGCCGATGAAAAACTGTTTTTT. The rearrangement uses TRBV6-5 and TRBJ1-4; D is perhaps TRBD1 (5 bases). Germline V gives CDR1 MNHEY, CDR2 SVGAGI. CDR3 length equals 15 residues. Trimming removed 4 bases from V and 6 bases from J, with 15 bases in between.

V is TRBV5-4 and J is TRBJ2-7, with D perhaps given as TRBD1 or TRBD2 (5 bases each). The CDR3 consists of 15 residues. Germline CDR1 SGHNT, CDR2 YYREEE (reference sequence). V was pared by 5 bases and J by 0 bases, with 15 bases between. CDR3 residues: CASSSPGRNSYEQYF. The CDR3 DNA reads as TGTGCCAGCAGTTCACCGGGACGGAACTCCTACGAGCAGTACTTC.

This clonotype has only a few counts. J is TRBJ1-1 and V is TRBV20-1, with 8 bases matching TRBD1. J was trimmed by 1 base and V by 2 bases; bases with no gene match: 6. Per germline, CDR1 DFQATT and CDR2 SNEGSKA (reference sequence). The CDR3 is made up of 15 amino acids. CDR3 in amino acids: CSARSRGRGNTEAFF. CDR3 coding DNA: TGCAGTGCTAGATCCAGGGGGCGCGGGAACACTGAAGCTTTCTTT.

This clonotype was seen a few times. CDR3 protein: CSARPLRGTDTQYF. CDR3 DNA: TGCAGTGCTAGACCCCTACGGGGCACAGATACGCAGTATTTT. The chain joins TRBV20-1 to TRBJ2-3; unclear D gene. In germline, CDR1 is DFQATT, CDR2 SNEGSKA (reference sequence). The CDR3 is 14 amino acids. Trimming took 2 bases from V and 1 from J, leaving 10 bases between them.

This clonotype was detected only a few times. V and J are TRBV2 and TRBJ2-7; D is undetermined. Trimming shortened V by 8 bases and J by 0 bases, and 5 bases separated the two germline ends. The CDR3 covers 11 residues. Germline V gene lookup returns CDR1 SNHLY and CDR2 FYNNEI. The CDR3 loop is CASRGSYEQYF. The CDR3 DNA follows: TGTGCCAGCCGTGGCTCCTACGAGCAGTACTTC.

The chain employs TRBV11-2 and TRBJ2-5, with D possibly TRBD1 on 5 matching bases. The V gene's germline CDR1 is SGHAT and CDR2 FQNNGV. Trimming took 3 bases from V and 1 from J, leaving 9 bases between them. This CDR3 has 14 residues. CDR3 bases: TGTGCCAGCAGCTTCCAGGGTATCCAAGAGACCCAGTACTTC. Amino acid sequence: CASSFQGIQETQYF.

This clonotype was picked up a small number of times. V gene TRBV11-3 combines with J gene TRBJ2-1, with D perhaps TRBD2 (6 bases). CDR1 is SGHNT, CDR2 YENEEA, per germline. The CDR3 runs to 13 residues. V was clipped by 1 base and J by 10 bases, with 11 bases between them. The CDR3 DNA is TGTGCCAGCAGCTTAGCGGGCCGGGGGGAGCAGTTCTTC. This sequence encodes CASSLAGRGEQFF.

The chain carries TRBV19 and TRBJ2-1; D may match TRBD1 or TRBD2 (6 bases each). The ends were cut back, 10 bases at V and 8 bases at J, with 21 bases in the middle. The germline V gene has CDR1 LNHDA and CDR2 SQIVND (reference sequence). The CDR3 contains 14 residues. The CDR3 region is CATHGGLVLDEQFF. DNA for the CDR3: TGTGCCACCCACGGGGGCCTCGTTTTGGATGAGCAGTTCTTC. Complete variable domain (other parts from reference TRBV19 and TRBJ2-1): DGGITQSPKYLFRKEGQNVTLSCEQNLNHDAMYWYRQDPGQGLRLIYYSQIVNDFQKGDIAEGYSVSREKKESFPLTVTSAQKNPTAFYLCATHGGLVLDEQFFGPGTRLTVL.

V is TRBV7-6 and J is TRBJ1-1; TRBD1 is a possible D gene (5 bases). The V gene's germline CDR1 is SGHVS and CDR2 FNYEAQ. The CDR3 is 14 residues long. V was shortened by 4 bases and J by 1 base, with 10 bases between the two germline ends. The CDR3 DNA reads TGTGCCAGCAGCTCCGGGGGGGAGAACACTGAAGCTTTCTTT. This sequence encodes CASSSGGENTEAFF.

The sample holds many counts of this clonotype. The chain links TRBV15 to TRBJ1-1; 9 nucleotides align to TRBD1. Trimming cost V 1 base and J 5 bases; bases outside gene matches: 5. Germline V CDR1 and CDR2: LNHNV, YYDKDF (reference sequence). This CDR3 has 15 residues. For the CDR3, the DNA is TGTGCCACCAGCAGAGGCGGGACAGGGATGACTGAAGCTTTCTTT. Encoded protein: CATSRGGTGMTEAFF.

This clonotype was found a few times. This chain connects TRBV12-3 or TRBV12-4 to TRBJ2-7; D is possibly TRBD1 (6 bases). The ends were cut back, 6 bases at V and 7 bases at J, with 16 bases in the middle. The CDR3 covers 13 residues. As DNA, the CDR3 is TGTGCCAGCAGCTGGGGACAAGACAGGGAGCAGTACTTC. The encoded protein is CASSWGQDREQYF.

This clonotype was observed at least ten times. The chain joins TRBV12-3 or TRBV12-4 to TRBJ1-2; 8 bases fit TRBD1. The CDR3 has 14 amino acids. V gave up 6 bases and J gave up 8 bases; unmatched junction bases: 11. CDR3 region: CASRAGQGAWGYTF. CDR3 DNA sequence: TGTGCCAGCAGGGCCGGACAGGGAGCATGGGGCTACACCTTC.